Presented here are 8 T cell receptor beta chains from one specimen sequenced in a study of shared clonotypes between healthy human individuals. Using immunoSEQ multiplex PCR, the repertoire was profiled, and TCRdb retains in-frame clones only, with some absent. This table has about 380,000 clones, 90% to 98% appearing once. Sequences were obtained from memory CD8+ T cells sorted from blood. Subset noted: CD45RO+ cells pooled with CCR7-negative TemRA cells. The receptors were gathered from a young man in good health.

Concerning this clone itself: A read error may account for a junction end that differs from germline. The chain couples TRBV7-6 to TRBJ2-7; TRBD1 matches at 7 bases. This CDR3 has 15 amino acids. Germline V gene sequence: CDR1 SGHVS, CDR2 FNYEAQ. This chain's CDR3 is CASSPRTGPSHEQYF. Here the CDR3 DNA reads TGTGCCAGCAGCCCAAGGACAGGTCCCTCCCACGAGCAGTACTTC.

The chain's CDR3 is CASSLVSLTDTQYF. Written as DNA, the CDR3 is TGTGCCAGCAGCTTAGTATCTCTCACAGATACGCAGTATTTT. The rearrangement joins TRBV7-2 to TRBJ2-3; no definite D call. The CDR3 is made up of 14 amino acids. The ends were cut back, 1 base at V and 2 bases at J, with 7 bases in the middle. CDR1 is SGHTA, CDR2 FQGNSA, per germline.

This chain uses TRBV9 with TRBJ2-2; D is unclear. Trimming took off 4 bases at V and 1 base at J, with 2 bases between the two ends. The CDR3 consists of 12 residues. CDR1 is SGDLS, CDR2 YYNGEE, per germline. Written as DNA, the CDR3 is TGTGCCAGCAGCAAGAACACCGGGGAGCTGTTTTTT. Its protein is CASSKNTGELFF.

The chain recombines TRBV28 with TRBJ1-2; no clear D gene. In germline, CDR1 is MDHEN, CDR2 SYDVKM. The CDR3 is 11 amino acids. V lost 3 bases and J lost 7, with 6 bases in between. CDR3 in DNA: TGTGCCAGCAGTTTGGGCTCTGGCTACACCTTC. Protein: CASSLGSGYTF.

The chain joins TRBV5-5 to TRBJ1-2; D remains unclear. Trimming shortened V by 0 bases and J by 3 bases, and 9 bases separated the two germline ends. This CDR3 has 14 residues. Germline-derived CDR1 and CDR2 are SGHKS and YYEKEE (reference sequence). The CDR3 loop reads CASSLAFEDYGYTF. The CDR3 DNA reads as TGTGCCAGCAGCTTGGCCTTTGAGGACTATGGCTACACCTTC. Using reference TRBV5-5 and TRBJ1-2 for the parts outside the CDR3, the full variable domain is DAGVTQSPTHLIKTRGQQVTLRCSPISGHKSVSWYQQVLGQGPQFIFQYYEKEERGRGNFPDRFSARQFPNYSSELNVNALLLGDSALYLCASSLAFEDYGYTFGSGTRLTVV.

The chain has TRBV6-1 and TRBJ1-5; TRBD1 might be the D (5 bases). This CDR3 contains 14 residues. Germline CDR1 is MNHNS and CDR2 is SASEGT. Trimming took 6 bases from V and 2 from J, leaving 11 bases between them. In DNA form, the CDR3 reads TGTGCCAGCAGCGGCAGGGAGGGCAATCAGCCCCAGCATTTT. Its translation is CASSGREGNQPQHF.

V gene TRBV1 combines with J gene TRBJ1-4; TRBD1, as called in the table, went unchecked against the DNA. TRBV1 is shown as a pseudogene. CDR3 length equals 15 residues. CDR3 protein: CTSRNGGQGREKLFF. Here the CDR3 DNA reads TGCACCAGCAGAAATGGCGGACAGGGCCGGGAAAAACTGTTTTTT.

CDR3 amino acids: CASSLASYPSREETQYF. CDR3 DNA: TGCGCCAGCAGCTTGGCCTCCTACCCCTCCAGGGAAGAGACCCAGTACTTC. This rearrangement joins TRBV5-1 to TRBJ2-5; tentatively, D is TRBD1 (5 bases). Trimming removed 0 bases at V and 3 bases at J, with 18 bases between. The CDR3 is 17 amino acids. CDR1 and CDR2 (germline): SGHRS, YFSETQ.